A single sample is the source of the 11 T cell receptor beta chains below, sequenced in a study of shared clonotypes between healthy human individuals. Libraries were prepared by immunoSEQ multiplex PCR; TCRdb keeps only in-frame clonotypes and omits some of them. The sample includes more than 1.2 million clones, approximately 98.5% of them seen just once. Sequenced sample: naive CD4+ T cells sorted from blood. Subset defined: CD45RA+ positively selected. The receptor source for this set is a man aged 25-45 years in good health.

The chain has TRBV7-9 and TRBJ2-1, with D possibly matching TRBD1 (6 bases). The CDR3 has 17 amino acids. The germline V and J ends were trimmed by 4 bases and 8 bases, with 24 bases remaining between them. In germline, CDR1 is SEHNR, CDR2 FQNEAQ (reference sequence). This CDR3 reads CASSWAWSTRAGDEQFF. CDR3 DNA: TGTGCCAGCAGCTGGGCCTGGTCCACACGCGCAGGGGATGAGCAGTTCTTC.

The rearrangement links TRBV5-1 to TRBJ1-5; D may be TRBD1 (6 bases). Trimming stripped 1 base from V and 1 base from J, with 12 bases between. This CDR3 is built from 16 residues. Germline CDR1 SGHRS, CDR2 YFSETQ. CDR3 residues: CASSLLGQGSNQPQHF. The CDR3 DNA follows: TGCGCCAGCAGCTTGCTTGGCCAGGGGAGCAATCAGCCCCAGCATTTT.

V gene TRBV28 combines with J gene TRBJ2-2; D gene uncertain. CDR3 length equals 12 residues. V lost 0 bases and J 5 bases, leaving 1 base between the germline ends. CDR1 and CDR2 (germline): MDHEN, SYDVKM. The CDR3 DNA reads TGTGCCAGCAGTTTATGGACCGGGGAGCTGTTTTTT. It translates to CASSLWTGELFF.

The chain employs TRBV27 and TRBJ1-2; TRBD1 agrees at 9 bases. Per germline, CDR1 MNHEY and CDR2 SMNVEV (reference sequence). The junction had 5 bases not matched to a gene; V was cut back by 5 bases and J by 4 bases. The CDR3 totals 14 residues. The CDR3 protein is CASSPPGQGYGYTF. The CDR3 DNA reads TGTGCCAGCAGTCCCCCGGGACAGGGCTATGGCTACACCTTC.

For this clone: Other DNA sequences from this sample encode an identical CDR3 as well. The CDR3 sequence: CASSSRGGYGYTF. As DNA, the CDR3 is TGTGCCAGCAGTTCCAGAGGGGGCTATGGCTACACCTTC. The chain couples TRBV27 to TRBJ1-2; tentative D call: TRBD1 (6 bases). The CDR3 has 13 residues. The V end was cut by 4 bases, the J end by 4 bases, with 10 bases between. Germline CDR1 reads MNHEY; CDR2 reads SMNVEV (reference sequence).

This chain uses TRBV19 with TRBJ2-7, with unresolved D. This CDR3 is 13 amino acids long. From germline, CDR1 is LNHDA and CDR2 SQIVND (reference sequence). Trimming removed 5 bases at V and 7 bases at J, with 15 bases between. The CDR3 coding sequence is TGTGCCAGTAGTCCAACGTCGGTAGGGGAGCAGTACTTC. Amino acid sequence: CASSPTSVGEQYF. Variable domain in full (rest from reference TRBV19 and TRBJ2-7): DGGITQSPKYLFRKEGQNVTLSCEQNLNHDAMYWYRQDPGQGLRLIYYSQIVNDFQKGDIAEGYSVSREKKESFPLTVTSAQKNPTAFYLCASSPTSVGEQYFGPGTRLTVT.

In DNA, the CDR3 is TGTGCCAGCAGACGGGACGCCTACGAGCAGTACTTC. This codes for CASRRDAYEQYF. The gene calls are TRBV7-9 and TRBJ2-7; either TRBD1 or TRBD2 may fit D (5 bases each). This CDR3 contains 12 residues. Trimming shortened V by 6 bases and J by 2 bases, and 8 bases separated the two germline ends. Germline assignment: CDR1 SEHNR and CDR2 FQNEAQ (reference sequence).

In regard to this clone: This sample includes further DNA sequences coding for the same CDR3. This chain connects TRBV18 to TRBJ1-3, with D possibly TRBD1 on 5 matching bases. The germline V gene encodes CDR1 KGHSH and CDR2 LQKENI. The CDR3 loop spans 14 amino acids. Deletions cut 3 bases from V and 0 bases from J, with 6 bases between. CDR3: CASSPGTSGNTIYF. DNA for the CDR3: TGTGCCAGCTCACCGGGGACCTCTGGAAACACCATATATTTT.

The chain has TRBV7-8 and TRBJ1-5; D possibly corresponds to TRBD1 (6 bases). Germline CDR1 reads SGHVS; CDR2 reads FQNEAQ. The CDR3 contains 17 residues. Trimming shortened V by 0 bases and J by 0 bases, and 12 bases separated the two germline ends. The CDR3 spells CASSLADSRSSNQPQHF. As DNA, the CDR3 is TGTGCCAGCAGCTTAGCGGACAGTCGCAGTAGCAATCAGCCCCAGCATTTT.

This clone was seen once. Other DNA sequences from this sample encode an identical CDR3 as well. The genes are TRBV6-6 and TRBJ2-7, with D hard to call. Trimming cost V 5 bases and J 0 bases, with 5 bases left between them. CDR1 is MNHNY and CDR2 is SVGAGI in the germline V gene (reference sequence). CDR3 size: 12 residues. The CDR3 reads CASSPSSYEQYF. The CDR3 DNA follows: TGTGCCAGCAGTCCAAGCTCCTACGAGCAGTACTTC.

V is TRBV6-6 and J is TRBJ2-7; 9 bases are a match to TRBD2. Germline V gene data show CDR1 as MNHNY and CDR2 as SVGAGI (reference sequence). With 7 bases clipped from V and 2 bases from J, the junction kept 6 bases outside the gene matches. The CDR3 totals 14 residues. CDR3 sequence reads: CASNIAGAPYEQYF. The CDR3 DNA follows: TGTGCCAGCAACATAGCGGGAGCCCCCTACGAGCAGTACTTC.